The table lists the clone carrying this T cell receptor (beta chain) with a few counts. Its antigen is not identified. Positive CCR7 selection of CD45RO-negative cells yielded the naive CD8 cells, and terminally differentiated effector memory CD45RA+ cells were excluded. CDR3 size: 14 residues. The germline V gene has CDR1 MGHDK and CDR2 SYGVNS. Trimming stripped 3 bases from V and 3 bases from J, with 9 bases between. Measured with immunoSEQ multiplex PCR; TCRdb has only the in-frame clones, and not every one. This table holds about 2,200,000 clones, 85% to 95% found once. This sample was taken from a study of shared clonotypes between healthy human individuals. The overall study: Those who served as donors were two women and a few men between the ages of 18 and 49. CD4 naive and CD4 memory each took three plates per donor, while CD8 naive took two and CD8 memory one. Study-level findings and limits: Among donors, clonotype sharing was expected to be affected by sequencing depth.

This sequence originates from a man between 18 and 29 years old in good health. Some clones in this sample may be carry-over from other donors' samples. Sequenced sample: naive CD8+ T cells from PBMCs. This chain connects TRBV25-1 to TRBJ2-1; no firm D call. As DNA, the CDR3 is TGTGCCAGCAGTGAGTTAGAGGACTACAATGAGCAGTTCTTC. Its protein product is CASSELEDYNEQFF. The full variable domain, in which reference TRBV25-1 and TRBJ2-1 provide the parts outside the CDR3, is EADIYQTPRYLVIGTGKKITLECSQTMGHDKMYWYQQDPGMELHLIHYSYGVNSTEKGDLSSESTVSRIRTEHFPLTLESARPSHTSQYLCASSELEDYNEQFFGPGTRLTVL.